This passage covers 25 T cell receptor beta chains from one sample sequenced in a study of radiotherapy plus CTLA-4 blockade in lung cancer. The table came from immunoSEQ multiplex PCR; TCRdb's copy has only in-frame clones and leaves some out. This table has 30,000 to 40,000 clones, 60% to 80% appearing once. The starting material was peripheral blood, obtained from a patient treated with radiotherapy plus ipilimumab. Source of these receptors: a human donor with non-small cell lung cancer whose response to radiotherapy plus ipilimumab could not be evaluated.

The V call is TRBV5-6, the J call TRBJ2-1, with 11 positions matching TRBD2. Germline-derived CDR1 and CDR2 are SGHDT and YYEEEE. V was clipped by 4 bases and J by 9 bases; unmatched bases: 9. There are 15 residues in the CDR3. The CDR3 sequence: CASSPRLAGRGEQFF. The CDR3, as DNA: TGTGCCAGCAGCCCGAGACTAGCGGGGAGGGGTGAGCAGTTCTTC. The full variable domain, completed using reference TRBV5-6 and TRBJ2-1, is DAGVTQSPTHLIKTRGQQVTLRCSPKSGHDTVSWYQQALGQGPQFIFQYYEEEERQRGNFPDRFSGHQFPNYSSELNVNALLLGDSALYLCASSPRLAGRGEQFFGPGTRLTVL.

This clone was counted once. This sequence joins TRBV6-5 and TRBJ2-5, with 8 bases fitting TRBD2. CDR3 length: 13 amino acids. The germline CDR1 and CDR2 sequences are MNHEY and SVGAGI. Trimming removed 6 bases from V and 4 bases from J; junction bases left unmatched: 4. The CDR3 nucleotides read TGTGCCAGCAGCCGGGAGGGCGGAGAGACCCAGTACTTC. Translation gives CASSREGGETQYF.

The rearrangement links TRBV4-3 to TRBJ2-1; D remains unclear. V was pared by 1 base and J by 3 bases, with 13 bases between. The CDR3 has 16 residues. The germline gives CDR1 LGHNA, CDR2 YSLEER. DNA of the CDR3: TGCGCCAGCAGCCAAGTGGTTACCACGGGCTACAATGAGCAGTTCTTC. Translated, it gives CASSQVVTTGYNEQFF.

J is TRBJ2-7 and V is TRBV4-3; 7 bases fit TRBD2. From germline, CDR1 is LGHNA and CDR2 YSLEER. This CDR3 region has 15 residues. J gave up 0 bases and V 0 bases, and 2 bases lay outside the gene matches. CDR3 sequence: CASSQEIAGSYEQYF. CDR3 in DNA: TGCGCCAGCAGCCAAGAGATAGCGGGCTCCTACGAGCAGTACTTC.

Here the CDR3 reads CASRGQGQAGYTF. CDR3 sequence (DNA): TGTGCCAGCAGGGGACAGGGCCAGGCTGGCTACACCTTC. The chain carries TRBV6-5 and TRBJ1-2, with 9 bases fitting TRBD1. Germline V gives CDR1 MNHEY, CDR2 SVGAGI. Trimming cost V 6 bases and J 7 bases; bases outside gene matches: 6. CDR3 length equals 13 residues.

The V and J genes are TRBV25-1 and TRBJ1-2; tentatively, D is TRBD1 (5 bases). Germline V gives CDR1 MGHDK, CDR2 SYGVNS. The CDR3 contains 12 residues. V lost 10 bases, J lost 8 bases, and 17 bases lay in between. CDR3 in DNA: TGTGCCACCTGGGAAGGGGTGGCAGGCTACACCTTC. It specifies CATWEGVAGYTF.

By share, this clone ranks as medium-sized (0.01 to 0.1%). At the DNA level, this CDR3 is encoded by other sequences in the same sample as well. The chain couples TRBV6-5 to TRBJ2-7, with D perhaps TRBD2 (6 bases). CDR1 and CDR2 (germline): MNHEY, SVGAGI. The germline V and J ends were trimmed by 8 bases and 2 bases, with 13 bases remaining between them. This CDR3 has 13 residues. The CDR3 here is CASRLATPYEQYF. The DNA for the CDR3 is TGTGCCAGCCGCCTAGCGACCCCCTACGAGCAGTACTTC.

This chain joins TRBV6-5 and TRBJ1-2; 7 bases are shared with TRBD1. V gave up 7 bases and J gave up 4 bases; unmatched junction bases: 3. The germline gives CDR1 MNHEY, CDR2 SVGAGI. This CDR3 comprises 12 residues. The CDR3 protein is CASIRTGYGYTF. The CDR3 DNA is TGTGCCAGCATAAGGACAGGCTATGGCTACACCTTC.

The rearrangement links TRBV12-5 to TRBJ2-1, with D possibly being TRBD1 (6 bases). Germline V lookup: CDR1 LGHNT, CDR2 FRNRAP. The V gene lost 6 bases and the J gene lost 6 bases, with 15 bases spanning the gap. CDR3 length: 14 residues. Written as DNA, the CDR3 is TGTGCTAGTGGCTCTGGACAGCTCCCCAATGAGCAGTTCTTC. Translation gives CASGSGQLPNEQFF.

The chain recombines TRBV27 with TRBJ2-2, with D perhaps matching TRBD2 (5 bases). Trimming removed 2 bases at V and 9 bases at J, with 13 bases between. This CDR3 is built from 14 residues. Germline loops: CDR1 MNHEY, CDR2 SMNVEV (reference sequence). The CDR3 DNA is TGTGCCAGCAGTTTAATGAGGGTCAGCCGGGAGCTGTTTTTT. It is translated as CASSLMRVSRELFF.

The rearrangement joins TRBV20-1 to TRBJ2-3; TRBD2 agrees at 7 bases. This CDR3 region has 11 residues. Germline-derived CDR1 and CDR2 are DFQATT and SNEGSKA (reference sequence). CDR3 protein: CRAGVTDTQYF. The CDR3 bases are TGCAGGGCGGGGGTGACAGATACGCAGTATTTT.

V and J are TRBV29-1 and TRBJ2-3, with 7 bases aligning to TRBD1. Unmatched junction bases numbered 8, after V lost 7 bases and J lost 4 bases. Germline CDR1 SQVTM, CDR2 ANQGSEA. The CDR3 extends over 13 amino acids. This CDR3 reads CSAVTGSPDTQYF. In nucleotides, the CDR3 is TGCAGCGCCGTGACAGGGTCTCCAGATACGCAGTATTTT.

This clone was seen once. The chain joins TRBV5-1 to TRBJ2-7; D is possibly TRBD2 (7 bases). The CDR3 loop spans 16 amino acids. V was cut by 0 bases and J by 2 bases, with 15 bases left in between. CDR1 is SGHRS and CDR2 is YFSETQ in the germline V gene. CDR3 nucleotide sequence: TGCGCCAGCAGCTTGGCCGGCGGGGGCTCAGCCTACGAGCAGTACTTC. Residues: CASSLAGGGSAYEQYF.

The CDR3 loop reads CAWTAGVNYGYTF. In DNA form, the CDR3 reads TGTGCCTGGACAGCCGGGGTAAACTATGGCTACACCTTC. The rearrangement links TRBV30 to TRBJ1-2, with no clear D. V lost 4 bases and J lost 2, with 11 bases in between. The CDR3 is made up of 13 amino acids. CDR1 and CDR2 from the germline V gene are GTSNPN and SVGIG (reference sequence).

This sequence joins TRBV19 and TRBJ1-5; 8 nucleotides align to TRBD1. The germline gives CDR1 LNHDA, CDR2 SQIVND (reference sequence). V trimming: 3 bases; J trimming: 6 bases; junction bases outside the gene matches: 7. This CDR3 spans 15 amino acids. The CDR3 sequence: CASSMIRGRPQPQHF. The CDR3 DNA follows: TGTGCCAGTAGTATGATCAGGGGGCGACCTCAGCCCCAGCATTTT.

The V and J genes are TRBV5-8 and TRBJ2-1, with a possible D match to TRBD2 (5 bases). Germline V gene lookup returns CDR1 SGHTS and CDR2 YDEGEE. V lost 9 bases to trimming and J lost 3 bases, with 13 bases between them. This CDR3 is built from 13 residues. Here the CDR3 DNA reads TGTGCCACCGCGAACGCGGGCTACAATGAGCAGTTCTTC. Its protein is CATANAGYNEQFF.

The genes are TRBV10-3 and TRBJ2-7, with D uncertain. Per the germline V gene, CDR1 is ENHRY and CDR2 is SYGVKD. V was trimmed by 0 bases and J by 1 base, leaving 7 bases between them. This CDR3 is 14 amino acids long. CDR3 loop: CAISESRRSYEQYF. In DNA form, the CDR3 reads TGTGCCATCAGTGAGTCTCGGCGGTCCTACGAGCAGTACTTC.

The rearrangement links TRBV6-5 to TRBJ2-5, with 10 bases lining up with TRBD2. TRBJ2-7 matches the DNA end more closely, so the J call is doubtful. Germline CDR1 MNHEY, CDR2 SVGAGI. CDR3 length equals 15 residues. The CDR3 sequence: CASSSPTSGLYEQYF. The CDR3, as DNA: TGTGCCAGCAGTTCACCGACTAGCGGGCTGTACGAGCAGTACTTC.

This chain uses TRBV19 with TRBJ2-7, with D perhaps matching TRBD2 (5 bases). The germline V gene encodes CDR1 LNHDA and CDR2 SQIVND (reference sequence). Between the trimmed V and J ends, which lost 3 bases and 1 base, there was a span of 10 bases. The CDR3 consists of 14 residues. The CDR3 spells CASSMRAESYEQYF. The CDR3, as DNA: TGTGCCAGTAGTATGCGGGCCGAATCCTACGAGCAGTACTTC. Full variable domain (outside the CDR3, taken from reference TRBV19 and TRBJ2-7): DGGITQSPKYLFRKEGQNVTLSCEQNLNHDAMYWYRQDPGQGLRLIYYSQIVNDFQKGDIAEGYSVSREKKESFPLTVTSAQKNPTAFYLCASSMRAESYEQYFGPGTRLTVT.

This clone has just one count. The chain carries TRBV6-5 and TRBJ2-3; D unresolved. The V gene's germline CDR1 is MNHEY and CDR2 SVGAGI. CDR3 length equals 13 residues. V was pared by 10 bases and J by 3 bases, with 14 bases between. The CDR3 DNA is TGTGCCACCCGTCCGGGTTTGACAGATACGCAGTATTTT. This translates into CATRPGLTDTQYF.

The chain carries TRBV28 and TRBJ1-3; D might be TRBD1 (5 bases). CDR1 is MDHEN, CDR2 SYDVKM, per germline. This CDR3 is built from 16 residues. V was shortened by 5 bases and J by 0 bases, with 14 bases between the two germline ends. The CDR3 loop is CASSPPTVFSGNTIYF. As DNA, the CDR3 is TGTGCCAGCAGTCCGCCGACAGTCTTCTCTGGAAACACCATATATTTT. The variable domain in full, completed from reference TRBV28 and TRBJ1-3, reads DVKVTQSSRYLVKRTGEKVFLECVQDMDHENMFWYRQDPGLGLRLIYFSYDVKMKEKGDIPEGYSVSREKKERFSLILESASTNQTSMYLCASSPPTVFSGNTIYFGEGSWLTVV.

The V call is TRBV19, the J call TRBJ1-5; possible D gene TRBD1, 5 bases. The CDR3 has 15 residues. The germline gives CDR1 LNHDA, CDR2 SQIVND (reference sequence). The V gene lost 1 base and the J gene lost 5 bases, with 12 bases spanning the gap. The CDR3 nucleotides are TGTGCCAGTAGTATAGCCAGGGCGGCCCATCAGCCCCAGCATTTT. Translation gives CASSIARAAHQPQHF.

The chain carries TRBV27 and TRBJ2-3; TRBD1 is a possible D gene (5 bases). V dropped 6 bases and J dropped 0 bases, with 10 bases sitting between them. Germline values: CDR1 MNHEY, CDR2 SMNVEV (reference sequence). The CDR3 contains 14 residues. The CDR3: CASRARGSTDTQYF. The CDR3 DNA reads TGTGCCAGCAGGGCTAGGGGTAGCACAGATACGCAGTATTTT.

The chain uses TRBV5-5 and TRBJ2-1; 15 positions match TRBD2. The germline V gene has CDR1 SGHKS and CDR2 YYEKEE (reference sequence). V shed 4 bases and J 8 bases; nucleotides not matched to a gene: 7. The CDR3 loop spans 16 amino acids. Here the CDR3 DNA reads TGTGCCAGCAGCCGGACTAGCGGGAGGGTTGGCTATGAGCAGTTCTTC. It specifies CASSRTSGRVGYEQFF.

The rearrangement links TRBV25-1 to TRBJ1-1, with 12 positions matching TRBD1. After removal of 4 bases from V and 5 bases from J, the junction contained 5 bases not matched to a gene. CDR1 MGHDK and CDR2 SYGVNS come from the germline V gene. The CDR3 covers 15 residues. CDR3 in amino acids: CASSGDRGRGTEAFF. The CDR3, as DNA: TGTGCCAGCAGTGGGGACAGGGGGCGCGGGACTGAAGCTTTCTTT.